This T cell receptor beta chain was documented in a study of shared clonotypes between healthy human individuals. At the level of the study: Each donor's CD4 naive and CD4 memory cells filled three plates apiece, CD8 naive two, and CD8 memory one.

Study-wide findings and caveats: Only blood underwent sampling, and tissue repertoires likely differ. Between a few donors, naive CD4 clonotypes were shared at a level of roughly 5.5%.

Clones were read by immunoSEQ multiplex PCR, and TCRdb kept only the in-frame ones, dropping some. The sample has millions of clones, 90% to 95% seen once. V was cut by 2 bases and J by 4 bases, with 15 bases left in between. Germline CDR1 reads ENHRY; CDR2 reads SYGVKD. The CDR3 is made up of 16 amino acids. Investigators divided CD4+ cells into CD45RA+ naive and CD45RA-negative memory subsets. Worth noting for this clone: Its cognate antigen is unknown.

V gene TRBV10-3 combines with J gene TRBJ1-5; TRBD1 might be the D (6 bases). The sequence came from a man aged 18 to 30 in good health. The specimen sequenced was naive CD4+ T cells sorted from blood. Subset indicated: CD45RA+ positively selected. The CDR3 loop reads CAISEGGSRGNQPQHF. CDR3 DNA: TGTGCCATCAGTGAGGGGGGCAGCAGAGGGAATCAGCCCCAGCATTTT.